This T cell receptor (beta chain) was observed in a study of circulating CD8 cells and anti-PD-1 response in melanoma. At the level of the study: Response groups: complete/partial responders versus stable/progressive non-responders.

In its sample, this clonotype is large. Using 15 ng of total RNA, TCR libraries were made with the QIAseq Immune Repertoire TCR panel. TCRdb called the reads again in MiXCR, with one record for every CDR3 protein. Of a few hundred distinct CDR3 sequences in the sample, 8.7% were seen once. Live CD3+CD8+TCRalphabeta+ cells were sorted into four subsets by PD-1 and/or TIGIT. V lost 5 bases and J 14 bases, leaving 10 bases between the germline ends. The CDR3 contains 10 residues. The germline CDR1 and CDR2 sequences are SGHAT and FQNNGV. The source material was CD8+ T cells from PBMCs, sampled at baseline or after one month of anti-PD-1 therapy (not recorded which). The TCR was taken from a human donor with melanoma. The V gene is TRBV11-2, the J gene TRBJ2-1, with D possibly matching TRBD1 (5 bases). Here the CDR3 DNA reads TGTGCCAGCAGCCCGCTAGGGGAGTTCTTC. Translated, it gives CASSPLGEFF.